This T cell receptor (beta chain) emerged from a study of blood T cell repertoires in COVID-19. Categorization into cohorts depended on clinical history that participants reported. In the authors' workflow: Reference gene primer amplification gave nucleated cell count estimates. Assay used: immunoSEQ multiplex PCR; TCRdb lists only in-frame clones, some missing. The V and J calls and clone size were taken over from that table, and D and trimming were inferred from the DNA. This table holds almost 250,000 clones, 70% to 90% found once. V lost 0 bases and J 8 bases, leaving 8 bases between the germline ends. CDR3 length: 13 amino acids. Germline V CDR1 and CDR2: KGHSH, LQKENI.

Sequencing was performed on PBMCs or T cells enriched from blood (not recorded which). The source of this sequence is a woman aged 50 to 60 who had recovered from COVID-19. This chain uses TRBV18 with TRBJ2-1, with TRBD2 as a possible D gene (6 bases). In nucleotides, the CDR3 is TGTGCCAGCTCACCACCGACTAGGGATGAGCAGTTCTTC. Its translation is CASSPPTRDEQFF.